These 10 T cell receptor beta chains were all obtained from the same sample, sequenced in a study of cytotoxic CD8 clonotypes in ibrutinib-treated CLL. The assay was immunoSEQ multiplex PCR, and TCRdb's table has in-frame clones only and misses some. The sample holds over 45,000 clones, 56% seen once. The sequencing here drew on PBMCs, taken after 24 months of ibrutinib treatment. The receptors come from a human donor with chronic lymphocytic leukemia.

This clone was detected only a few times. The rearrangement joins TRBV20-1 to TRBJ2-1; a possible D gene is TRBD1 (5 bases). The CDR3 consists of 11 residues. V lost 6 bases and J lost 8, with 11 bases in between. Germline V lookup: CDR1 DFQATT, CDR2 SNEGSKA (reference sequence). The DNA of the CDR3 is TGCAGTGCAAACAGGTACGATGAGCAGTTCTTC. Amino acid sequence: CSANRYDEQFF.

V is TRBV9 and J is TRBJ2-5, with 15 bases fitting TRBD2. The CDR3 spans 17 residues. Germline assignment: CDR1 SGDLS and CDR2 YYNGEE. Trimming at V came to 3 bases and at J to 7 bases, leaving 10 bases not matched to a gene. CDR3 protein: CASSAGRTSGGARTQYF. CDR3 nucleotide sequence: TGTGCCAGCAGCGCGGGCCGGACTAGCGGGGGGGCTCGGACCCAGTACTTC.

The V and J genes are TRBV6-5 and TRBJ1-1, with 7 bases aligning to TRBD1. J gave up 7 bases and V 3 bases, and 11 bases lay outside the gene matches. Per germline, CDR1 MNHEY and CDR2 SVGAGI. The CDR3 has 15 amino acids. The CDR3 DNA follows: TGTGCCAGCAGTTATTTCGGGAACAGGGGAAGTGAAGCTTTCTTT. As protein: CASSYFGNRGSEAFF.

This clone was detected once. The chain uses TRBV4-1 and TRBJ2-1; no firm D call. Germline loops: CDR1 MGHRA, CDR2 YSYEKL. The CDR3 loop spans 14 amino acids. Trimming took off 3 bases at V and 3 bases at J, with 9 bases between the two ends. The CDR3 DNA follows: TGCGCCAGCAGCCACCCCTTTGGCTACAATGAGCAGTTCTTC. Its protein product is CASSHPFGYNEQFF.

This clone appeared a few times. V is TRBV28 and J is TRBJ1-5; D call uncertain. Germline V gene data show CDR1 as MDHEN and CDR2 as SYDVKM. The CDR3 consists of 15 residues. V was pared by 7 bases and J by 5 bases, with 18 bases between. CDR3 in DNA: TGTGCCAGCACCACAAGCACAACCCCCTATCAGCCCCAGCATTTT. As protein: CASTTSTTPYQPQHF. Full variable domain (rest looked up from reference TRBV28 and TRBJ1-5): DVKVTQSSRYLVKRTGEKVFLECVQDMDHENMFWYRQDPGLGLRLIYFSYDVKMKEKGDIPEGYSVSREKKERFSLILESASTNQTSMYLCASTTSTTPYQPQHFGDGTRLSIL.

The chain has TRBV5-1 and TRBJ2-3, with TRBD2 identical over 7 bases. After removal of 3 bases from V and 6 bases from J, the junction contained 7 bases not matched to a gene. This CDR3 has 14 residues. From germline, CDR1 is SGHRS and CDR2 YFSETQ. The CDR3 sequence is CASSSPGGVDTQYF. CDR3 DNA sequence: TGCGCCAGCAGCTCCCCTGGGGGGGTTGATACGCAGTATTTT.

This clone was detected only a few times. V gene TRBV10-2 combines with J gene TRBJ2-7, with D uncertain. This CDR3 contains 13 residues. Trimming pared 0 bases from V and 4 bases from J, leaving 7 bases between. CDR1 is WSHSY, CDR2 SAAADI, per germline. The CDR3 here is CASSESWGYEQYV. CDR3 bases: TGCGCCAGCAGTGAGTCGTGGGGTTACGAGCAGTACGTC.

This clone was seen more than once but under ten times. The chain recombines TRBV28 with TRBJ2-7; 8 nucleotides align to TRBD1. J lost 5 bases, V lost 2 bases, and 2 bases had no gene match. The CDR3 consists of 13 residues. CDR1 and CDR2 (germline): MDHEN, SYDVKM. The CDR3 protein is CASSLLQGDEQYV. Here the CDR3 DNA reads TGTGCCAGCAGTTTACTACAGGGGGACGAGCAGTACGTC.

This clone was picked up a small number of times. CDR3 region: CSVVGQGTTGELFF. The DNA for the CDR3 is TGCAGCGTTGTAGGTCAGGGGACCACCGGGGAGCTGTTTTTT. The J gene is TRBJ2-2, the V gene TRBV29-1, with D possibly TRBD1 on 6 matching bases. The V gene lost 4 bases and the J gene lost 4 bases, with 13 bases spanning the gap. This CDR3 is 14 amino acids long. The germline V gene encodes CDR1 SQVTM and CDR2 ANQGSEA.

The chain links TRBV30 to TRBJ1-2; 8 nucleotides agree with TRBD1. The trim removed 3 bases at V and 4 bases at J, leaving 10 bases unmatched. The CDR3 is 15 residues long. The V gene's germline CDR1 is GTSNPN and CDR2 SVGIG (reference sequence). CDR3 nucleotide sequence: TGTGCCTGGAGGCAAGACAGGGGAGTTAGCTATGGCTACACCTTC. Its protein is CAWRQDRGVSYGYTF. Full variable domain (remainder filled in from reference TRBV30 and TRBJ1-2): SQTIHQWPATLVQPVGSPLSLECTVEGTSNPNLYWYRQAAGRGLQLLFYSVGIGQISSEVPQNLSASRPQDRQFILSSKKLLLSDSGFYLCAWRQDRGVSYGYTFGSGTRLTVV.